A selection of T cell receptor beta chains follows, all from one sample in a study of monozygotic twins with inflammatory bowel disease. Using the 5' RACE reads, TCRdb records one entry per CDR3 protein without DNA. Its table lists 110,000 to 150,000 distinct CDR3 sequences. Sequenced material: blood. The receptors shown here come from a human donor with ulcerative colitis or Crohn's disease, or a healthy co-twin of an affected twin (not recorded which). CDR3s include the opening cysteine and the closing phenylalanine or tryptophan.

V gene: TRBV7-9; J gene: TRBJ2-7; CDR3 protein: CASSFGTNSYEQYF
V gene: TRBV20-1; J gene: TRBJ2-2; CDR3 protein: CSARDQARRNTGELFF
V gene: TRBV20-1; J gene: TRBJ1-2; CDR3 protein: CSATHRTANYGYTF
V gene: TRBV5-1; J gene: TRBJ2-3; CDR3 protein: CASSESTDTQYF
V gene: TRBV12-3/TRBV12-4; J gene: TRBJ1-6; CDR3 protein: CASSLQRPGSPLHF
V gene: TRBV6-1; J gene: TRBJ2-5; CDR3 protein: CASSLQGSETQYF
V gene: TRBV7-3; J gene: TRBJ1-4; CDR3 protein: CASSPGPEGKLFF
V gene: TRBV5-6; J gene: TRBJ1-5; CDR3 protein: CASSATGGGQPQLF
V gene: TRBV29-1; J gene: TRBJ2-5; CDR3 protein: CSGGAHQETQYF
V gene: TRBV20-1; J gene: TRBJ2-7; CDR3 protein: CSASPIGREQYF
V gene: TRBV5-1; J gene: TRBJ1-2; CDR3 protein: CASSADPRYGYTF
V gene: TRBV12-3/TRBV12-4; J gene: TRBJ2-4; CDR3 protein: CASSLETGGANIQYF
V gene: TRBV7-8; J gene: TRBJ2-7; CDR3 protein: CASSPAEPYEQYF
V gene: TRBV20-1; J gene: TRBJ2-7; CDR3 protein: CSASLLAGVHYEQYF
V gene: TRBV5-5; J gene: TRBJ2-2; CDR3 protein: CASSLVLAGVTTGELFF
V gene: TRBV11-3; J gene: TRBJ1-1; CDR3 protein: CASSLTGIDTEAFF
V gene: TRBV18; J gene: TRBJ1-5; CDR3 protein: CASSPWDSDQPQHF
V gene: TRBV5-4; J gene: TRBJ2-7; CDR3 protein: CASSARTGADEQYF
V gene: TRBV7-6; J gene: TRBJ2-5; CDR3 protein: CASSLVEGRRETQYF
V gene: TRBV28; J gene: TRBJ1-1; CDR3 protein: CASSSPQQVGNTEAFF
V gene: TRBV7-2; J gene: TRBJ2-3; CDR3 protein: CASSTGGDTQYF
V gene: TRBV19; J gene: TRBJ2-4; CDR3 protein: CASSIRLAGVGFRAKNIQYF
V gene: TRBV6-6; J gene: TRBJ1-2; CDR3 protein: CASSPTGADYGYTF
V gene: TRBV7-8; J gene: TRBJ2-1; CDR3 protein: CASSLRAVRGHEQFF